The sequence of this T cell receptor beta chain was determined in a study of blood T cell repertoires in COVID-19 (dated by TCRdb to the early 2020s). About the full investigation: Collaborator samples came from the United States, Italy and Spain and covered acute and convalescent phases of COVID-19. Subjects who had been exposed to COVID-19, were actively infected with it, or had recovered from it provided the deeply sampled blood TCRbeta repertoires that made up the dataset. Nearly every sample came with metadata listing a de-identified subject ID, COVID-19 status, age in years and sex. The repertoires were made available in a free public database intended to serve as a resource for research on the immune response to SARS-CoV-2. The material from the prospective study consisted of cDNA or gDNA derived from T cells, B-cell-depleted T cells, or PBMCs. Where available, HLA class I and class II types were taken from metadata supplied by the sample provider and were not determined by assay-based typing. The samples were drawn from two sources: the first 160 participants of the ongoing ImmuneRACE study, and 1,200 or so subjects contributed by 6 global collaborators. Broader findings and caveats from the paper: The amount of clinical and demographic metadata varied by source and participant and was provided uncurated.

TCRbeta CDR3 regions were amplified from genomic DNA by means of the immunoSEQ Assay, a bias-controlled multiplex PCR. From the authors' description of their analysis: Nucleated cell counts per sample were estimated from amplification of reference gene primers within the assay. To quantify the absolute abundance of each unique TCRbeta CDR3 rearrangement, sequence reads were collapsed and filtered. For each sample, productive Simpson clonality was calculated as the square root of Simpson's diversity index over productive rearrangements. The source is immuneACCESS, and TCRdb retained only in-frame sequences with V and J called. Part of the clones is not carried over; for the studies checked, unresolved V genes explain less than half of this, and the remainder is unexplained. V and J calls and clone size follow that table, whereas D and trimming were derived from the DNA. This sample gives under 450,000 clones in total; 80% to 85% of them show up just once. The ten largest clonotypes hold approximately 5% of the sample.

Enrolling through a virtual design, the prospective study's participants ranged in age from roughly 18 to 95 years and lived across around 25 United States geographic areas. In the prospective study, participants were assigned to cohorts based on the clinical history participants reported in a screening survey and a study questionnaire. For ImmuneRACE Cohort 3, a participant was defined as recovered based on two consecutive negative NP/OP PCR tests, clearance by a healthcare professional, or resolution of symptoms. Each participant in the prospective study had whole blood, serum and a nasopharyngeal or oropharyngeal swab collected by mobile phlebotomists. Over a roughly 2-month period, participants in the prospective study had the option of providing additional blood draws and questionnaires. Blood samples from the prospective study were shipped frozen or at room temperature prior to DNA extraction.

As concerns this clone: No cognate antigen has been identified for it. Per-nucleotide qualities are absent, and no much larger clonotype sits a single base away. The same CDR3 also results from other DNA sequences found in this sample.

The germline V gene encodes CDR1 ENHRY and CDR2 SYGVKD. V is shortened by 3 bases, J by 0 bases, and the region joining them spans 9 bases. The CDR3 starts with the cysteine, ends with the phenylalanine, and has 15 residues. This entry keeps only the CDR3 DNA: 45 bases, framed from base 1. The source material was PBMCs or T cells enriched from blood (not recorded which). The V and J genes are TRBV10-3 and TRBJ1-5, with the D gene too uncertain to name. The TCR sequence derives from a woman between 50 and 59 years old who had recovered from COVID-19. The bases read TGTGCCATCAGTGAAGGTACAGATAGCAATCAGCCCCAGCATTTT. It translates as CAISEGTDSNQPQHF.